This T cell receptor beta chain was obtained from a study of blood T cells in healthy people across ages. The CDR3 spans 13 residues. Trimming left V 6 bases short and J 9 bases short, with 15 bases between. Looked up from germline, CDR1 is MNHEY and CDR2 is SVGEGT. Then a second PCR, running roughly 7 to 11 cycles, was carried out with a sample-barcoded 5' primer and a J-beta primer mix. TCRdb reprocessed the 5' RACE reads via MiXCR and lists one record per CDR3 protein. This sample has approximately 1,700,000 distinct CDR3 sequences, with about two fifths found just once. The sample was blood. The TCR comes from a human donor in good health. The rearrangement links TRBV6-2 or TRBV6-3 to TRBJ2-1; D ambiguous. DNA for the CDR3: TGTGCCAGCAGCCCTTCACGCTCCGGTGAGCAGTTCTTC. Translation gives CASSPSRSGEQFF.